This entry features one T cell receptor beta chain sequence. The target of this receptor is not known. Per-nucleotide qualities are absent, and no much larger clonotype sits a single base away. TCRbeta CDR3 regions were amplified from genomic DNA by means of the immunoSEQ Assay, a bias-controlled multiplex PCR. The authors processed their data as follows. Nucleated cell counts per sample were estimated from amplification of reference gene primers within the assay. To quantify the absolute abundance of each unique TCRbeta CDR3 rearrangement, sequence reads were collapsed and filtered. Productive Simpson clonality was computed per sample as the square root of Simpson's diversity index over productive rearrangements. TCRdb carries this immuneACCESS record with in-frame sequences only. Its versions omit some clonotypes, under half of them owing to an unresolved V gene in the studies checked, with the rest unexplained. D and trimming come from the DNA, and the V and J calls and clone size come from that table. This sample has 120,000 or so clones in its table, and approximately 80% of those were observed once. The top ten clonotypes cover less than 7.5% of the sample.

The entry originates in a study of blood T cell repertoires in COVID-19 (dated by TCRdb to the early 2020s). At the level of the whole study: Samples from collaborators originated in the United States, Italy and Spain and spanned both the acute and convalescent phases of COVID-19. The material from the prospective study consisted of cDNA or gDNA derived from T cells, B-cell-depleted T cells, or PBMCs. A de-identified subject ID, COVID-19 status, age in years and sex were almost always included in the sample metadata. The dataset comprised deeply sampled blood TCRbeta repertoires from subjects exposed to, actively infected with, or recovered from COVID-19. The repertoires were released in a freely available public database meant as a resource for research on the immune response to SARS-CoV-2. Where available, HLA class I and class II types were obtained from metadata supplied by the sample provider rather than from assay-based typing. Samples came from the ongoing ImmuneRACE study (first 160 participants) plus 1,254 subjects from 6 global collaborators. Results the study describes overall, beyond this receptor: How much clinical and demographic metadata was included differed by source and by participant, and the metadata was provided uncurated.

The germline V gene sets CDR1 to MDHEN and CDR2 to SYDVKM. The CDR3 runs 14 residues from the cysteine to the phenylalanine. Of the read, only the CDR3 DNA is kept; its 42 bases are in frame from base 1. From V the trimming removes 9 bases and from J it removes 6 bases, while the gene matches leave 10 bases of the junction unaccounted for. The collaborating institutions used their own protocols to collect whole blood in K2EDTA tubes. For TCRbeta analysis, collaborators shipped samples in one of three forms: frozen whole blood, isolated PBMCs, or DNA extracted from either of those sample types. The sequence derives from a man between 65 and 85 years old with acute or convalescent COVID-19. This chain is built from TRBV28 and TRBJ2-2, with 7 bases in between that match TRBD2. Sequencing used peripheral blood. The DNA is as follows: TGTGCCAGTAAAACCGGGGGGAGCCCCGGGGAGCTGTTTTTT. Translated, it reads CASKTGGSPGELFF.